The rows below give T cell receptor beta chains drawn from one sample of a study of blood T cell repertoires in COVID-19. Measured with immunoSEQ multiplex PCR; TCRdb has only the in-frame clones, and not every one. Of some 120,000 clones in the sample, roughly 81% were seen once. Input material: peripheral blood. The receptors here all came from a man aged 35-49 years with acute or convalescent COVID-19. The CDR3 runs from the conserved cysteine through the conserved F or W. The order of the fields is V gene, J gene, D gene, CDR3 protein. The D gene is left open where the match is weak.

v_call: TRBV27
j_call: TRBJ1-2
d_call: NA
cdr3_aa: CASSLRGGLGYGYTF

v_call: TRBV19
j_call: TRBJ2-1
d_call: TRBD2
cdr3_aa: CATKREFGNEQFF

v_call: TRBV4-1
j_call: TRBJ1-2
d_call: TRBD1
cdr3_aa: CASSQRTGSENGYTF

v_call: TRBV30
j_call: TRBJ2-5
d_call: NA
cdr3_aa: CAWSVRGKGVETQYF

v_call: TRBV6-4
j_call: TRBJ2-3
d_call: NA
cdr3_aa: CASSRLASTDTQYF

v_call: TRBV6-5
j_call: TRBJ1-1
d_call: NA
cdr3_aa: CASSWGGTEAFF

v_call: TRBV5-4
j_call: TRBJ2-2
d_call: TRBD2
cdr3_aa: CASSLGLRGANTGELFF

v_call: TRBV28
j_call: TRBJ1-4
d_call: TRBD1
cdr3_aa: CASSPGTASEKLFF

v_call: TRBV3-1/TRBV3-2
j_call: TRBJ2-1
d_call: NA
cdr3_aa: CASSSLRRRSSYNEQFF

v_call: TRBV7-2
j_call: TRBJ2-3
d_call: NA
cdr3_aa: CASRLQPGNPRTDTQYF

v_call: TRBV4-2
j_call: TRBJ1-2
d_call: TRBD1
cdr3_aa: CASSQPGQALGRYGYTF

v_call: TRBV12-5
j_call: TRBJ2-3
d_call: TRBD2
cdr3_aa: CASGLVELAGLTDTQYF

v_call: TRBV7-2
j_call: TRBJ1-2
d_call: NA
cdr3_aa: CASSLSPTGGKKDYTF

v_call: TRBV20-1
j_call: TRBJ1-1
d_call: NA
cdr3_aa: CSATDSSEAFF

v_call: TRBV7-9
j_call: TRBJ1-4
d_call: NA
cdr3_aa: CASRSGEKLFF

v_call: TRBV3-1/TRBV3-2
j_call: TRBJ1-3
d_call: NA
cdr3_aa: CASSQYGTRGNTIYF

v_call: TRBV7-9
j_call: TRBJ2-5
d_call: NA
cdr3_aa: CASSASGGQETQYF

v_call: TRBV3-1/TRBV3-2
j_call: TRBJ1-5
d_call: NA
cdr3_aa: CASSPRTVSNQPQHF

v_call: TRBV4-1
j_call: TRBJ1-1
d_call: TRBD1
cdr3_aa: CASSQGGQGARRTTEAFF

v_call: TRBV6-5
j_call: TRBJ1-1
d_call: NA
cdr3_aa: CASSPPRKNTEAFF

v_call: TRBV11-2
j_call: TRBJ2-5
d_call: TRBD2
cdr3_aa: CASSLVPSGGPETQYF

v_call: TRBV5-6
j_call: TRBJ2-7
d_call: TRBD1
cdr3_aa: CASSNVLQGGLYEQYF

v_call: TRBV6-5
j_call: TRBJ1-5
d_call: NA
cdr3_aa: CASSRRGVDQPQHF

v_call: TRBV4-1
j_call: TRBJ2-1
d_call: TRBD2
cdr3_aa: CASSQLAGVGGNEQFF

v_call: TRBV5-4
j_call: TRBJ1-4
d_call: TRBD1
cdr3_aa: CASSAAQGAANEKLFF

v_call: TRBV5-1
j_call: TRBJ2-1
d_call: NA
cdr3_aa: CASSFGGALNNEQFF

v_call: TRBV6-2/TRBV6-3
j_call: TRBJ1-5
d_call: NA
cdr3_aa: CASSYLLGTTPYSNQPQHF

v_call: TRBV9
j_call: TRBJ2-3
d_call: TRBD1
cdr3_aa: CASSVETGADTQYF

v_call: TRBV9
j_call: TRBJ2-2
d_call: NA
cdr3_aa: CASSANWQANTGELFF

v_call: TRBV18
j_call: TRBJ1-1
d_call: TRBD1
cdr3_aa: CASSPIRGQGDTEAFF

v_call: TRBV5-6
j_call: TRBJ2-7
d_call: NA
cdr3_aa: CASSFRGLYEQYF

v_call: TRBV10-3
j_call: TRBJ2-3
d_call: NA
cdr3_aa: CAISAERSTDTQYF

v_call: TRBV3-1/TRBV3-2
j_call: TRBJ1-1
d_call: TRBD1
cdr3_aa: CASSSNRGTEAFF

v_call: TRBV11-1
j_call: TRBJ1-2
d_call: NA
cdr3_aa: CASSEGVGYTF

v_call: TRBV7-8
j_call: TRBJ2-3
d_call: TRBD2
cdr3_aa: CASSFGLAGVSDTQYF

v_call: TRBV23-1
j_call: TRBJ2-3
d_call: TRBD2
cdr3_aa: CASSQSPAGRVTDTQYF

v_call: TRBV5-1
j_call: TRBJ2-3
d_call: NA
cdr3_aa: CASSLSLTSNTQYF

v_call: TRBV10-2
j_call: TRBJ1-2
d_call: NA
cdr3_aa: CASSTPPQRNYGYTF

v_call: TRBV11-2
j_call: TRBJ1-6
d_call: NA
cdr3_aa: CASSFGRENSPLHF

v_call: TRBV11-3
j_call: TRBJ1-2
d_call: TRBD1
cdr3_aa: CASSLAYDRGYGYTF

v_call: TRBV7-9
j_call: TRBJ2-7
d_call: TRBD1
cdr3_aa: CASSPHWTGGNEQYF

v_call: TRBV27
j_call: TRBJ1-6
d_call: TRBD1
cdr3_aa: CASSLFSGQGNSPLHF

v_call: TRBV11-2
j_call: TRBJ2-1
d_call: TRBD2
cdr3_aa: CASGELAGVNEQFF

v_call: TRBV4-3
j_call: TRBJ2-7
d_call: NA
cdr3_aa: CASSQEAGIYEQYF

v_call: TRBV6-6
j_call: TRBJ2-7
d_call: TRBD1
cdr3_aa: CASSYGTGIYEQYF

v_call: TRBV4-3
j_call: TRBJ2-7
d_call: NA
cdr3_aa: CASSQDFRPLYEQYF

v_call: TRBV19
j_call: TRBJ1-6
d_call: TRBD1
cdr3_aa: CASSAIDRDNSPLHF

v_call: TRBV7-2
j_call: TRBJ2-3
d_call: TRBD1
cdr3_aa: CASSSQGVRRDTQYF

v_call: TRBV7-2
j_call: TRBJ2-3
d_call: NA
cdr3_aa: CASSPQLEYNTDTQYF

v_call: TRBV25-1
j_call: TRBJ2-1
d_call: TRBD2
cdr3_aa: CASSEWRAGLGNEQFF

v_call: TRBV6-5
j_call: TRBJ1-4
d_call: NA
cdr3_aa: CASSHGSLEKLFF

v_call: TRBV7-7
j_call: TRBJ2-1
d_call: NA
cdr3_aa: CASSKTPHLHEQFF

v_call: TRBV28
j_call: TRBJ1-5
d_call: NA
cdr3_aa: CASTPPSFLQGNQPQHF

v_call: TRBV5-1
j_call: TRBJ1-2
d_call: TRBD1
cdr3_aa: CASSLGFRGSSGYTF

v_call: TRBV9
j_call: TRBJ2-2
d_call: TRBD2
cdr3_aa: CASSVAASGRGTGELFF

v_call: TRBV18
j_call: TRBJ2-5
d_call: NA
cdr3_aa: CASSPRAQETQYF

v_call: TRBV6-5
j_call: TRBJ2-3
d_call: NA
cdr3_aa: CASSYSQSTDTQYF

v_call: TRBV19
j_call: TRBJ2-1
d_call: NA
cdr3_aa: CASSNLASTGPYNEQFF

v_call: TRBV3-1/TRBV3-2
j_call: TRBJ2-7
d_call: NA
cdr3_aa: CASSQARTLRSEQYF

v_call: TRBV29-1
j_call: TRBJ2-1
d_call: NA
cdr3_aa: CSAARTGGNEQFF